This TCR beta chain was sequenced during a study of response to subunit inactivated influenza vaccine. TCRdb called the RT-PCR reads again in MiXCR, with one record for every CDR3 protein. The data show 860,000 or so distinct CDR3 sequences, with less than 25% seen just once and 9.5% to 13% held by the top ten. This TCR came from a man between 45 and 60 years old who received an inactivated influenza vaccine. The sample consisted of PBMCs from blood, taken 5 days after vaccination.

CDR3: CAISGAPQSGGSLYEQYF. DNA of the CDR3: TGTGCCATCAGTGGGGCCCCTCAGTCTGGCGGGAGCCTCTACGAGCAGTACTTC. The chain is built from TRBV10-3 and TRBJ2-7; 7 nucleotides line up with TRBD2. Germline trimming cut 4 bases from V and 3 bases from J; bases unmatched to any gene: 18. CDR3 length: 18 amino acids. Germline V gene data show CDR1 as ENHRY and CDR2 as SYGVKD.